This passage covers 26 T cell receptor beta chains from one sample sequenced in a study of identical twins. TCRdb called the 5' RACE reads again in MiXCR, with one record for every CDR3 protein. The sample includes approximately 700,000 distinct CDR3 sequences, over 15% of them seen just once. These data are also associated with another study on T cells expressing NK-cell markers.

Sequencing used PBMCs. The receptors were gathered from a woman between 18 and 29 years old in good health.

This chain links TRBV18 with TRBJ2-1; unclear D gene. V shed 3 bases and J shed 5 bases, with 8 bases lying between them. Germline-derived CDR1 and CDR2 are KGHSH and LQKENI. The CDR3 is made up of 13 amino acids. CDR3 bases: TGTGCCAGCTCACCTTCCCAGAACAATGAGCAGTTCTTC. Protein product: CASSPSQNNEQFF.

The genes are TRBV6-1 and TRBJ2-4; D not certain. With 6 bases removed from V and 0 bases from J, the gap between germline ends came to 12 bases. The CDR3 covers 15 residues. The germline gives CDR1 MNHNS, CDR2 SASEGT. The CDR3 bases are TGTGCCAGCAGCCCCGACGGTCTAGCCAAAAACATTCAGTACTTC. This translates into CASSPDGLAKNIQYF.

This clonotype was seen repeatedly, ten times or more. V gene TRBV5-6 combines with J gene TRBJ2-3; D tentatively fits TRBD1 or TRBD2 (5 bases each). Trimming took 2 bases from V and 7 from J, leaving 8 bases between them. The CDR3 is made up of 12 amino acids. Germline V lookup: CDR1 SGHDT, CDR2 YYEEEE. The chain's CDR3 is CASSFGAYTQYF. The CDR3 DNA follows: TGTGCCAGCAGCTTCGGGGCTTATACGCAGTATTTT.

V gene TRBV7-9 combines with J gene TRBJ2-1; D is unresolved. The CDR3 is made up of 10 amino acids. Germline V CDR1 and CDR2: SEHNR, FQNEAQ (reference sequence). Trimming shortened V by 6 bases and J by 9 bases, and 6 bases separated the two germline ends. The CDR3 nucleotides are TGTGCCAGCAGTTGGGGTGAGCAGTTCTTC. The encoded protein is CASSWGEQFF. Filled out from reference TRBV7-9 and TRBJ2-1, the complete variable domain reads DTGVSQNPRHKITKRGQNVTFRCDPISEHNRLYWYRQTLGQGPEFLTYFQNEAQLEKSRLLSDRFSAERPKGSFSTLEIQRTEQGDSAMYLCASSWGEQFFGPGTRLTVL.

The rearrangement joins TRBV6-1 to TRBJ1-4; 7 bases map to TRBD1. This CDR3 spans 14 amino acids. J gave up 3 bases and V 6 bases, and 4 bases lay outside the gene matches. Germline CDR1 MNHNS, CDR2 SASEGT. The CDR3 loop reads CASRRTGSNEKLFF. The CDR3 region has the DNA TGTGCCAGCAGACGGACAGGTTCTAATGAAAAACTGTTTTTT.

The J gene is TRBJ2-5, the V gene TRBV5-1; TRBD2 is a possible D gene (6 bases). CDR1 SGHRS and CDR2 YFSETQ come from the germline V gene. Deletions cut 5 bases from V and 2 bases from J, with 13 bases between. The CDR3 has 14 residues. CDR3: CASRTGVLQETQYF. CDR3 DNA sequence: TGCGCCAGCAGGACGGGGGTCCTTCAAGAGACCCAGTACTTC.

The V gene is TRBV4-3, the J gene TRBJ2-1; 8 bases line up with TRBD2. Germline V gene lookup returns CDR1 LGHNA and CDR2 YSLEER. This CDR3 has 18 amino acids. J lost 4 bases, V lost 0 bases, and 11 bases had no gene match. CDR3 bases: TGCGCCAGCAGCCAAGATAGAAGCGGGAGCGGAGGGTACAATGAGCAGTTCTTC. This codes for CASSQDRSGSGGYNEQFF.

The gene calls are TRBV4-3 and TRBJ2-2; the match to TRBD2 covers 7 bases. Germline V CDR1 and CDR2: LGHNA, YSLEER. After removal of 0 bases from V and 3 bases from J, the junction contained 7 bases not matched to a gene. The CDR3 has 17 amino acids. The CDR3 coding sequence is TGCGCCAGCAGCCAAGATCACCAAGCGGGACACACCGGGGAGCTGTTTTTT. Translating it yields CASSQDHQAGHTGELFF.

The V gene is TRBV6-2 or TRBV6-3, the J gene TRBJ2-3, with 7 bases identical to TRBD2. The CDR3 contains 16 residues. V was clipped by 4 bases and J by 2 bases; unmatched bases: 9. Looked up from germline, CDR1 is MNHEY and CDR2 is SVGEGT. Here the CDR3 reads CASSSSGLPFTDTQYF. CDR3 in DNA: TGTGCCAGCAGTTCCTCGGGACTACCTTTCACAGATACGCAGTATTTT.

Only a few counts were recorded for this clonotype. The rearrangement joins TRBV24-1 to TRBJ2-3; possible D gene TRBD2, 6 bases. The germline CDR1 and CDR2 sequences are KGHDR and SFDVKD. CDR3 length equals 13 residues. CDR3 sequence: CAVGGEGTDTQYF. CDR3 in DNA: TGTGCTGTGGGCGGGGAGGGCACAGATACGCAGTATTTT.

V and J are TRBV7-9 and TRBJ2-7; D possibly corresponds to TRBD2 (6 bases). CDR1 is SEHNR and CDR2 is FQNEAQ in the germline V gene (reference sequence). V lost 5 bases to trimming and J lost 9 bases, with 23 bases between them. This CDR3 comprises 15 residues. The DNA of the CDR3 is TGTGCCAGCAGCCCCCGGGGGAGGCGGTCCTCGGTGCAGTACTTC. Protein: CASSPRGRRSSVQYF.

Here the CDR3 DNA reads TGTGCCAGCAGTTTTGTGCAAGATACGCAGTATTTT. Translated: CASSFVQDTQYF. V usage is TRBV12-3 or TRBV12-4 and J usage is TRBJ2-3, with D uncertain. The CDR3 contains 12 residues. The germline V and J ends were trimmed by 3 bases and 5 bases, with 6 bases remaining between them.

The chain links TRBV3-1 to TRBJ2-2; D may match TRBD1 or TRBD2 (6 bases each). The germline V gene encodes CDR1 LGHDT and CDR2 YNNKEL (reference sequence). The CDR3 is 18 amino acids. The germline V and J ends were trimmed by 6 bases and 3 bases, with 23 bases remaining between them. Here the CDR3 DNA reads TGTGCCAGCAGTCATTCAAGTTTAGGGGGGACGCACACCGGGGAGCTGTTTTTT. Its translation: CASSHSSLGGTHTGELFF.

The CDR3 loop reads CASSVAGRDTGELFF. The CDR3 DNA sequence: TGTGCCAGCAGCGTAGCCGGACGGGACACCGGGGAGCTGTTTTTT. The chain combines TRBV9 with TRBJ2-2, with D uncertain. Germline CDR1 reads SGDLS; CDR2 reads YYNGEE. The CDR3 has 15 amino acids. V gave up 0 bases and J gave up 3 bases, with 9 bases separating them.

This clonotype showed up just once. The chain is built from TRBV4-3 and TRBJ2-7; possible D gene TRBD2, 5 bases. The CDR3 is 14 residues long. Germline-derived CDR1 and CDR2 are LGHNA and YSLEER. V was clipped by 0 bases and J by 6 bases, with 12 bases between them. CDR3 sequence (DNA): TGCGCCAGCAGCCAAGACGGCAGCGGTCTCGAGCAGTACTTC. Protein sequence: CASSQDGSGLEQYF.

This clonotype showed up many times. The chain uses TRBV5-1 and TRBJ2-1, with 7 bases fitting TRBD2. The junction had 12 bases not matched to a gene; V was cut back by 4 bases and J by 8 bases. This CDR3 region has 15 residues. From germline, CDR1 is SGHRS and CDR2 YFSETQ. DNA of the CDR3: TGCGCCAGCAGCCTAAAGCGGGAAACTAGGGATGAGCAGTTCTTC. This codes for CASSLKRETRDEQFF.

This clonotype appeared many times. The chain links TRBV3-1 to TRBJ2-3; D remains ambiguous. Trimming shortened V by 1 base and J by 3 bases, and 2 bases separated the two germline ends. The V gene's germline CDR1 is LGHDT and CDR2 YNNKEL (reference sequence). The CDR3 extends over 12 amino acids. The CDR3 protein is CASSQGTDTQYF. CDR3 nucleotide sequence: TGTGCCAGCAGCCAAGGGACAGATACGCAGTATTTT.

V is TRBV7-6 and J is TRBJ1-4, with D perhaps TRBD1 (6 bases). CDR1 and CDR2 (germline): SGHVS, FNYEAQ. The CDR3 has 14 amino acids. V shed 3 bases and J shed 8 bases, with 13 bases lying between them. The CDR3 region is CASSFGGGREKLFF. CDR3 coding DNA: TGTGCCAGCAGCTTTGGAGGGGGAAGGGAAAAACTGTTTTTT.

The gene calls are TRBV9 and TRBJ2-7; 13 nucleotides agree with TRBD2. The CDR3 totals 16 residues. Germline V gene lookup returns CDR1 SGDLS and CDR2 YYNGEE. J lost 4 bases, V lost 4 bases, and 8 bases had no gene match. Written as DNA, the CDR3 is TGTGCCAGCAGCCCCCGCACTAGCGGGGGGGCATACGAGCAGTACTTC. This gives the protein CASSPRTSGGAYEQYF. The full variable domain, in which reference TRBV9 and TRBJ2-7 provide the parts outside the CDR3, is DSGVTQTPKHLITATGQRVTLRCSPRSGDLSVYWYQQSLDQGLQFLIQYYNGEERAKGNILERFSAQQFPDLHSELNLSSLELGDSALYFCASSPRTSGGAYEQYFGPGTRLTVT.

This chain joins TRBV13 and TRBJ1-2, with D possibly TRBD1 on 6 matching bases. The V gene lost 4 bases and the J gene lost 4 bases, with 16 bases spanning the gap. Germline CDR1 reads PRHDT; CDR2 reads FYEKMQ (reference sequence). The CDR3 loop spans 15 amino acids. The CDR3 DNA follows: TGTGCCAGCAGCTCGAGGTCGACAGGTAGCTATGGCTACACCTTC. Residues: CASSSRSTGSYGYTF.

This chain links TRBV9 with TRBJ2-5; D ambiguous. The CDR3 is 12 residues long. Looked up from germline, CDR1 is SGDLS and CDR2 is YYNGEE. The ends were cut back, 4 bases at V and 3 bases at J, with 7 bases in the middle. This CDR3 reads CASSPTKETQYF. Here the CDR3 DNA reads TGTGCCAGCAGCCCGACGAAAGAGACCCAGTACTTC.

This clonotype showed up just a few times. The chain has TRBV5-1 and TRBJ2-3; 9 nucleotides align to TRBD2. CDR3 length: 17 amino acids. Trimming at V came to 0 bases and at J to 4 bases, leaving 9 bases not matched to a gene. Per the germline V gene, CDR1 is SGHRS and CDR2 is YFSETQ. The CDR3, as DNA: TGCGCCAGCAGCTTGGCCTTGGCGGGAGGGCCGTCAGATACGCAGTATTTT. The encoded protein is CASSLALAGGPSDTQYF.

The CDR3 nucleotides read TGCAGTGCTACGACTAGATCCTACGAGCAGTACTTC. Translated, it gives CSATTRSYEQYF. The V call is TRBV20-1, the J call TRBJ2-7; the D gene is possibly TRBD2 (6 bases). V dropped 4 bases and J dropped 1 base, with 8 bases sitting between them. Germline values: CDR1 DFQATT, CDR2 SNEGSKA (reference sequence). The CDR3 consists of 12 residues.

V gene TRBV4-3 combines with J gene TRBJ2-1, with D possibly TRBD2 on 5 matching bases. Germline values: CDR1 LGHNA, CDR2 YSLEER. There are 15 residues in the CDR3. Trimming removed 4 bases at V and 4 bases at J, with 14 bases between. CDR3 loop: CASSRDGNPYNEQFF. CDR3 nucleotide sequence: TGCGCCAGCAGCCGCGACGGGAACCCTTACAATGAGCAGTTCTTC.

Only a few counts were recorded for this clonotype. In DNA, the CDR3 is TGTGCCAGCAGCCTTGGACCCGGGCACAATGAGCAGTTCTTC. It specifies CASSLGPGHNEQFF. The genes are TRBV14 and TRBJ2-1; D gene ambiguous. Per germline, CDR1 SGHDN and CDR2 FVKESK. The CDR3 runs 14 residues. Trimming cost V 4 bases and J 5 bases, with 12 bases left between them.

The chain couples TRBV9 to TRBJ2-5, with a weak D call TRBD1 (5 bases). In germline, CDR1 is SGDLS, CDR2 YYNGEE. V was shortened by 0 bases and J by 7 bases, with 19 bases between the two germline ends. The CDR3 length is 16 residues. The CDR3 sequence: CASSVADNSRFGTQYF. The CDR3 DNA sequence: TGTGCCAGCAGCGTAGCGGACAACTCAAGATTTGGGACCCAGTACTTC.